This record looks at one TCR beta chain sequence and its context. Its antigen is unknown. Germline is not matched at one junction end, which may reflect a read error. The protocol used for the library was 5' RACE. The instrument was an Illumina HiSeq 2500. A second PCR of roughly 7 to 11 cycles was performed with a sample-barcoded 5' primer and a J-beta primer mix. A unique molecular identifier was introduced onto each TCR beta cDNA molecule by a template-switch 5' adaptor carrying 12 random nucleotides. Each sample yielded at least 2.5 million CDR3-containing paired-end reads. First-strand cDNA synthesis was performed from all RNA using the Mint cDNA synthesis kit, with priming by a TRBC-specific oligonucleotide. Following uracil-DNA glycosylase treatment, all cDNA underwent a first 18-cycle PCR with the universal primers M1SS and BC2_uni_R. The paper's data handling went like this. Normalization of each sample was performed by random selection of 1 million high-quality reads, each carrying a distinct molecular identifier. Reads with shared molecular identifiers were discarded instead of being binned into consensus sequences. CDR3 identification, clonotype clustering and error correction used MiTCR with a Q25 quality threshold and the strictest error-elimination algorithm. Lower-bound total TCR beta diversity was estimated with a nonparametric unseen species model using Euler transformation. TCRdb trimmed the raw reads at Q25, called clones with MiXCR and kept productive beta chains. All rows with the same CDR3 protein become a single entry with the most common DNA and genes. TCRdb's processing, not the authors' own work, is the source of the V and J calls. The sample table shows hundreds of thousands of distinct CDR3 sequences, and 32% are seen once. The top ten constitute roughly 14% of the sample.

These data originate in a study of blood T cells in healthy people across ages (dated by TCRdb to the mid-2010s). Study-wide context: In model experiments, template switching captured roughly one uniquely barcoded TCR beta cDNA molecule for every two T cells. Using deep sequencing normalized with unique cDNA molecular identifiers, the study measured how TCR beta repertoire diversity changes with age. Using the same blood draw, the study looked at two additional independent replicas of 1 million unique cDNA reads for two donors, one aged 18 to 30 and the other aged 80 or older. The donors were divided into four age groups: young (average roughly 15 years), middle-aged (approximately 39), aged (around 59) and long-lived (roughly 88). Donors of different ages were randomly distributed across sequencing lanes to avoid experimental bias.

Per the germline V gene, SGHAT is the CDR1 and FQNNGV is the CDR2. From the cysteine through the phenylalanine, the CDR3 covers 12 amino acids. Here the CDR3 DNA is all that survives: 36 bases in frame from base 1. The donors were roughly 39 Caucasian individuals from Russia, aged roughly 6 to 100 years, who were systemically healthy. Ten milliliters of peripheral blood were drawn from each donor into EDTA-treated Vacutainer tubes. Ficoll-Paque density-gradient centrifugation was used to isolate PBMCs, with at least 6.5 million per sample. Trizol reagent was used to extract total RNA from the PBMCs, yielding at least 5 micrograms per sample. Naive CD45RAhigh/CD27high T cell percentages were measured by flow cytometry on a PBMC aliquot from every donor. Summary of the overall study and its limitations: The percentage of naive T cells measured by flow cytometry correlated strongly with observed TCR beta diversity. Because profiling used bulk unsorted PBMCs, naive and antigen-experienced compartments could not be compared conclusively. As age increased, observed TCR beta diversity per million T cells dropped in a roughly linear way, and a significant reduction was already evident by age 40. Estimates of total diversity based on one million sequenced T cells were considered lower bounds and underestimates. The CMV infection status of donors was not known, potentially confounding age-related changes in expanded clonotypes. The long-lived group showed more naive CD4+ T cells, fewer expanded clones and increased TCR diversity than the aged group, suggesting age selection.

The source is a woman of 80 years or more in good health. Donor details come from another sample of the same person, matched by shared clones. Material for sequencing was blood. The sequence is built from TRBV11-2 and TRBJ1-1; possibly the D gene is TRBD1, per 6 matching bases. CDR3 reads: CASSLGRQEVFF. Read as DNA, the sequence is TGTGCCAGCAGCTTAGGTAGACAGGAAGTTTTCTTT.